What follows are 2 T cell receptor beta chains derived from one specimen sequenced in a study of siplizumab effects on memory and regulatory T cells. Repertoires were generated with immunoSEQ multiplex PCR, while TCRdb's copy carries only in-frame clones and drops some. The sample shows under 140,000 clones, just under 95% of them seen only once. The sequenced sample was CD4+ T cells sorted from blood. The receptors were gathered from a human donor in good health.

The chain couples TRBV4-2 to TRBJ2-5; D not resolved. There are 12 residues in the CDR3. Trimming removed 3 bases at V and 4 bases at J, with 6 bases between. CDR1 is LGHNA, CDR2 YNFKEQ, per germline. The CDR3 DNA follows: TGTGCCAGCAGCCATGGTGGAGAGACCCAGTACTTC. Residues: CASSHGGETQYF.

This sequence joins TRBV9 and TRBJ1-1; D ambiguous. The germline V gene encodes CDR1 SGDLS and CDR2 YYNGEE. Trimming stripped 5 bases from V and 3 bases from J, with 11 bases between. This CDR3 has 13 residues. The CDR3 DNA is TGTGCCAGCAGTTTCGGGTGGGACACTGAAGCTTTCTTT. Amino acid sequence: CASSFGWDTEAFF.